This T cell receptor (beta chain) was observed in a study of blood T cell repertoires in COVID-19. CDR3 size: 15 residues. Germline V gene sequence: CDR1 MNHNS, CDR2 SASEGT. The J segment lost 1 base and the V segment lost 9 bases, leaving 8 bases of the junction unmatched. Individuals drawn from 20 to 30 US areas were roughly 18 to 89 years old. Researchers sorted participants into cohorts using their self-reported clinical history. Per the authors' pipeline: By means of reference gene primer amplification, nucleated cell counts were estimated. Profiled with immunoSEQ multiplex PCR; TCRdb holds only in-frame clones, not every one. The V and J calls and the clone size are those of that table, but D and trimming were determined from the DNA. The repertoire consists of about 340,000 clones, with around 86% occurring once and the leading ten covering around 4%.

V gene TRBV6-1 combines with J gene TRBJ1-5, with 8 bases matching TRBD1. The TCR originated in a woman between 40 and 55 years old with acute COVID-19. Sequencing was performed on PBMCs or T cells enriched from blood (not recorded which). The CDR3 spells CASSSGGISNQPQHF. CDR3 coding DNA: TGTGCCAGTTCGTCAGGGGGCATCAGCAATCAGCCCCAGCATTTT.